The rows below give T cell receptor beta chains drawn from one sample of a study of immune evolution from preneoplasia to lung adenocarcinoma. Sequenced by immunoSEQ multiplex PCR; TCRdb stores in-frame clones only, minus some. The data show around 5,000 clones, with approximately 91% seen just once and 2.8% held by the top ten. Sequenced material: FFPE invasive lung adenocarcinoma tissue. Source of these receptors: a person aged 50-59 years with lung adenocarcinoma. Each CDR3 is given with its conserved first and last residue. Each record gives: J gene, V gene, CDR3 protein.

>TRBJ2-1|TRBV27
CASSTSRGYNEQFF
>TRBJ2-1|TRBV28
CASSLASGSDEQFF
>TRBJ2-5|TRBV7-2
CASSLGLAGQETQYF
>TRBJ2-2|TRBV4-1
CASSQVTGVVLTSGELFF
>TRBJ1-2|TRBV11-3
CASTVRAGTF
>TRBJ2-1|TRBV30
CAWSPGLAGRGEQFF
>TRBJ1-2|TRBV7-6
CASSLDNYGYTF
>TRBJ1-2|TRBV20-1
CSARNYGYTF
>TRBJ2-5|TRBV28
CASNPRTVETQYF
>TRBJ1-2|TRBV20-1
CSGENYGYTF
>TRBJ2-7|TRBV30
CAWSPFEGSYEQYF
>TRBJ2-3|TRBV30
CAGEGGSSTDTQYF
>TRBJ1-1|TRBV30
CAWSLGQGNTEVFF
>TRBJ2-5|TRBV30
CAWSRGTSGETQYF
>TRBJ1-2|TRBV18
CASSPPGQGGGYGYTF
>TRBJ2-6|TRBV9
CASSVGAGTGANVLTF
>TRBJ2-7|TRBV21-1
CASSKRNRNLAGAHTRHSYEQYF
>TRBJ2-4|TRBV11-2
CASSHAIEDIQYF
>TRBJ2-5|TRBV5-1
CASSFQGETETQYF
>TRBJ2-3|TRBV30
CAWSVQRGRQYF
>TRBJ2-1|TRBV5-4
CASSLRTSGYNEQFF
>TRBJ2-3|TRBV7-6
CASSLGDSGRATDTQYF
>TRBJ2-7|TRBV7-6
CATSLLGGGGEQYF
>TRBJ2-3|TRBV4-3
CASSQDTGSGRGRADTQYF
>TRBJ2-5|TRBV7-2
CASSGGGWPQYF
>TRBJ2-7|TRBV18
CASSKRTGGSYEQYF
>TRBJ2-1|TRBV7-9
CASSSLAGSNNEQFF
>TRBJ2-3|TRBV5-1
CASSFARKGTDTQYF
>TRBJ1-2|TRBV4-1
CASSQARGSFANGYTF
>TRBJ2-7|TRBV28
CASSLWQLAYEQYF
>TRBJ2-7|TRBV28
CASSLAGSSSYEQYF
>TRBJ2-5|TRBV29-1
CSVPRTSGGGKETQYF
>TRBJ1-2|TRBV28
CASGGPNKGENYGYTF
>TRBJ1-3|TRBV2
CASSEVLSGNTIYF
>TRBJ1-5|TRBV5-6
CASSWGQGPNQPQHF
>TRBJ1-5|TRBV28
CASRTGTGVTQPQHF
>TRBJ1-3|TRBV6-6
CASRSGTGSGNTIYF
>TRBJ1-1|TRBV7-9
CASSLAQNTEAFF
>TRBJ2-1|TRBV11-3
CASSAGTGMANEQFF
>TRBJ1-2|TRBV5-4
CASSLGRSDRANYGYTF
>TRBJ1-2|TRBV19
CAPLCASLFMGYGYTF
>TRBJ2-2|TRBV7-7
CASPAGTGELFF
>TRBJ2-7|TRBV28
CASSLGGNIQYF
>TRBJ1-2|TRBV6-5
CASSYLTGRGYTF